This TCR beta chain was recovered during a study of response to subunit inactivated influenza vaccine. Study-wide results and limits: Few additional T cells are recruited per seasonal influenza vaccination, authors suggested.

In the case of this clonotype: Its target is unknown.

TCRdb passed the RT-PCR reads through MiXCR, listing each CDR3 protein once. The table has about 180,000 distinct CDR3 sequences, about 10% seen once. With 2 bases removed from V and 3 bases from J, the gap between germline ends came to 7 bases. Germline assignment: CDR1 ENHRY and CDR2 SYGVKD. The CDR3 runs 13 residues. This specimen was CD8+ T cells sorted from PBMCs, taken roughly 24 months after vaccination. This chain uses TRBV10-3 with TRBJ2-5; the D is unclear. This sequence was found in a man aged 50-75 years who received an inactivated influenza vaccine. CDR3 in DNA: TGTGCCATCAGTGAGGGTAGCAAAGAGACCCAGTACTTC. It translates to CAISEGSKETQYF.